Listed below are T cell receptor beta chains from one sample, sequenced in a study of PD-1 blockade in mismatch repair-deficient tumors. The method was immunoSEQ multiplex PCR; TCRdb's version includes in-frame clones alone and lacks a portion of them. The sample lists 100,000 to 150,000 clones, about 86% occurring once. This sample comprised peripheral blood, obtained 44 weeks after starting pembrolizumab. The receptors were sampled from an adult with mismatch repair-deficient cancer. Both conserved end residues are part of each CDR3. The D gene is left open where the match is weak. Where a row states a size, it is once, few, many or the class of an expanded clone; other rows omit it.

v_gene,len,j_gene,abundance,d_gene,CDR3nt,CDR3aa
TRBV5-1,16,TRBJ2-2,NA,TRBD1,TGCGCCAGCAGCGGGGGGGACAGGGCTTACACCGGGGAGCTGTTTTTT,CASSGGDRAYTGELFF
TRBV10-3,17,TRBJ2-2,NA,NA,TGTGCCATCAGTGAGTCCCCCCGGCTAGGGAACACCGGGGAGCTGTTTTTT,CAISESPRLGNTGELFF
TRBV4-1,16,TRBJ2-7,NA,TRBD2,TGCGCCAGCAGCCCAGAAAAGCGGGAGGTTTACTACGAGCAGTACTTC,CASSPEKREVYYEQYF
TRBV19,18,TRBJ2-6,NA,NA,TGTGCCAGTATTCTAGGACAGTCTAACTTCTCTGGGGCCAACGTCCTGACTTTC,CASILGQSNFSGANVLTF
TRBV7-2,15,TRBJ2-3,NA,TRBD2,TGTGCCAGCAGCTTAGGGACTAGCGGGAGTCATACGCAGTATTTT,CASSLGTSGSHTQYF
TRBV6-5,15,TRBJ1-1,NA,TRBD1,TGTGCCAGCAGTTACTCTCGACAGGGGCCTCCCGAAGCTTTCTTT,CASSYSRQGPPEAFF
TRBV4-3,15,TRBJ2-3,NA,TRBD2,TGCGCCAGCAGCCAAGGGGCTAGCGGGACTTTTACGCAGTATTTT,CASSQGASGTFTQYF
TRBV15,17,TRBJ1-4,NA,NA,TGTGCCACCAGCAGGGATACCGGGACGCAGTACAATGAAAAACTGTTTTTT,CATSRDTGTQYNEKLFF
TRBV4-2,16,TRBJ2-6,once,NA,TGTGCCAGCAGCTTGTGGGCCGACTCTGGGGCCAACGTCCTGACTTTC,CASSLWADSGANVLTF
TRBV28,16,TRBJ2-7,NA,TRBD1,TGTGCCAGCAGCCGGTGGGGGGACAGGGTCCCCTACGAGCAGTACTTC,CASSRWGDRVPYEQYF